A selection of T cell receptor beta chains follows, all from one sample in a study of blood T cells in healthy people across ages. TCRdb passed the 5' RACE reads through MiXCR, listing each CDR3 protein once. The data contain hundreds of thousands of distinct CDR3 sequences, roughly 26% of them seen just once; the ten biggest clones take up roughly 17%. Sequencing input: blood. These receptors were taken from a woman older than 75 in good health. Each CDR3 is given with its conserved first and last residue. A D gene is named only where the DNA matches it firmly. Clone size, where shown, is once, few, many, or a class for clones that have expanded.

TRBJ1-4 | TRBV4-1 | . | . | CAAGLGATNEKLFF | TGCGCAGCCGGATTGGGGGCAACTAATGAAAAACTGTTTTTT
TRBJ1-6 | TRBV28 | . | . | CASGDGHNSPLHF | TGTGCCAGCGGGGACGGTCATAATTCACCCCTCCACTTT
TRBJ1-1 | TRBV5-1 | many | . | CASNTGSNTEAFF | TGCGCCAGCAATACAGGGAGCAACACTGAAGCTTTCTTT
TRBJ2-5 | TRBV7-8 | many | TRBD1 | CASSQGAYQETQYF | TGTGCCAGCAGCCAGGGGGCATACCAAGAGACCCAGTACTTC
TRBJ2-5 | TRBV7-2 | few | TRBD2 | CASSWGGGRQETQYF | TGTGCCAGCAGCTGGGGGGGGGGACGACAAGAGACCCAGTACTTC
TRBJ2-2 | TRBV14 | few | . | CASSQAGYTGELFF | TGTGCCAGCAGCCAGGCAGGGTACACCGGGGAGCTGTTTTTT
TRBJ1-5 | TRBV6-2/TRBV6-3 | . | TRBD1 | CASRDRGPGGQPQHF | TGTGCCAGCAGGGACAGGGGCCCTGGGGGTCAGCCCCAGCATTTT
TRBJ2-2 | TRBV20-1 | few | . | CSAHPLARNTGELFF | TGCAGTGCCCACCCTCTAGCGAGGAACACCGGGGAGCTGTTTTTT
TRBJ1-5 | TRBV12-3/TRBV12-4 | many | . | CASTGQDNQPQHF | TGTGCCAGCACCGGACAAGACAATCAGCCCCAGCATTTT
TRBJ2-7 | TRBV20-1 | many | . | CSARDTQVSRVREQYF | TGCAGTGCTAGGGACACGCAGGTATCCAGGGTGAGGGAGCAGTACTTC
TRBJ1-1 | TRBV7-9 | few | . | CASSLYSEAFF | TGTGCCAGCAGCCTATACAGTGAAGCTTTCTTT
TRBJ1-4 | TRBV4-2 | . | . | CASSQAGATNEKLFF | TGTGCCAGCAGCCAAGCAGGAGCAACTAATGAAAAACTGTTTTTT
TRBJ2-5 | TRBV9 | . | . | CASSDHRDGETQYF | TGTGCCAGCAGCGACCACCGGGACGGAGAGACCCAGTACTTC
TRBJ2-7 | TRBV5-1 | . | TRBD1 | CASGSGQGGEQYF | TGCGCCAGCGGCTCGGGACAGGGAGGGGAGCAGTACTTC
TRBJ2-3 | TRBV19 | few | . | CASSIRSGKGDTQYF | TGTGCCAGTAGTATTCGGTCAGGGAAGGGGGATACGCAGTATTTT
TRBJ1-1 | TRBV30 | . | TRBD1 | CAWSGQAPNTEAFF | TGTGCCTGGAGCGGACAGGCACCGAACACTGAAGCTTTCTTT
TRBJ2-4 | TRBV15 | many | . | CATSSRLKDIQYF | TGTGCCACCAGCTCCCGTCTAAAGGACATTCAGTACTTC
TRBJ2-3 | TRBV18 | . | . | CASSPLGTGNTDTQYF | TGTGCCAGCTCACCCCTAGGTACAGGGAACACAGATACGCAGTATTTT
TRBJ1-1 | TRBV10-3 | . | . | CAISGARRTEAFF | TGTGCCATCAGTGGGGCCAGGCGCACTGAAGCTTTCTTT
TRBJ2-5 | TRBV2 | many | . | CASSESRVETQYF | TGTGCCAGCAGTGAATCCAGAGTGGAGACCCAGTACTTC
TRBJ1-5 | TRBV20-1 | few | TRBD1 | CSARATTGGHQPQHF | TGCAGTGCTAGGGCGACCACAGGGGGACACCAGCCCCAGCATTTT
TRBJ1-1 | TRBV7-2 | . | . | CASSLALLVDAFF | TGTGCCAGCAGCTTAGCGCTTCTGGTGGATGCTTTCTTT
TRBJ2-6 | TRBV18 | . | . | CASSPFGDRSGANVLTF | TGTGCCAGCTCACCATTTGGGGATCGATCTGGGGCCAACGTCCTGACTTTC
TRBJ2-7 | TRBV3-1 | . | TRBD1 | CASSHVSDRVDEQYF | TGTGCCAGCAGCCACGTAAGCGACAGGGTCGACGAGCAGTACTTC
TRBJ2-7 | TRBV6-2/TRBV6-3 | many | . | CASSYSSVNEQYF | TGTGCCAGCAGTTACTCGTCCGTAAACGAGCAGTACTTC
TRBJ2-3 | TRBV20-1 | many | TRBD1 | CSAKDRGLDTQYF | TGCAGTGCTAAGGACAGGGGGCTGGATACGCAGTATTTT
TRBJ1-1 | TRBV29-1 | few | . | CSVESSAPEAFF | TGCAGCGTTGAGTCGTCCGCCCCTGAAGCTTTCTTT
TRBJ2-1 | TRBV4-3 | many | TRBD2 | CASSQEMTSGTYEQFF | TGCGCCAGCAGCCAAGAAATGACTAGCGGTACATATGAGCAGTTCTTC
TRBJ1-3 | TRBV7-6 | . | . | CASSLGGPRMTTIYF | TGTGCCAGCAGCTTAGGGGGACCGAGGATGACCACCATATATTTT
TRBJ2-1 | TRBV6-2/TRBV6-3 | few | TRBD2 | CASRSGLAGRYNEQFF | TGTGCCAGCAGATCAGGACTAGCGGGCAGATACAATGAGCAGTTCTTC
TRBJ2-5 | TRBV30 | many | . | CAWGAGDATQYF | TGTGCCTGGGGTGCAGGGGATGCGACCCAGTACTTC
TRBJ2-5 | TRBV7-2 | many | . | CASSFGSFAGSLKETQYF | TGTGCCAGCAGCTTCGGGAGTTTTGCGGGGTCCCTGAAAGAGACCCAGTACTTC
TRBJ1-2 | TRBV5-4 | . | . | CASSSDSFYYGYTF | TGTGCCAGCAGCTCCGACAGCTTTTACTATGGCTACACCTTC
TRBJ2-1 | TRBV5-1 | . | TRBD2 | CASSLAGGVAYNEQFF | TGCGCCAGCAGCTTGGCCGGGGGGGTGGCCTACAATGAGCAGTTCTTC
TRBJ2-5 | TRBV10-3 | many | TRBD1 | CAISDPTGPQETQYF | TGTGCCATCAGTGACCCGACAGGGCCCCAAGAGACCCAGTACTTC
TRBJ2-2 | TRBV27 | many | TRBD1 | CASRPTGGGDGELFF | TGTGCCAGCAGGCCTACAGGGGGTGGGGACGGGGAGCTGTTTTTT
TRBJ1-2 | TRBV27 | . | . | CASRITANYGYTF | TGTGCCAGCAGAATTACCGCTAACTATGGCTACACCTTC
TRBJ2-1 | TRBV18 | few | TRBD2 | CASSPLAGLAGSSYNEQFF | TGTGCCAGCTCACCTTTGGCCGGACTAGCGGGGAGCTCCTACAATGAGCAGTTCTTC
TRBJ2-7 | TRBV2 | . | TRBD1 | CASDRGLSYEQYF | TGTGCCAGCGACAGGGGGCTATCCTACGAGCAGTACTTC
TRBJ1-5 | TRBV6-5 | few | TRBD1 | CASRTGRSQPQHF | TGTGCCAGCAGGACAGGGAGGTCACAGCCCCAGCATTTT
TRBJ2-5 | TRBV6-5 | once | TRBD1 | CASKLRQGVRETQYF | TGTGCCAGCAAACTCCGACAGGGGGTTCGGGAGACCCAGTACTTC
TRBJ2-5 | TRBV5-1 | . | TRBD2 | CASSFGQLAGSQETQLF | TGCGCCAGCAGCTTTGGCCAACTAGCGGGATCCCAAGAGACCCAGCTCTTC
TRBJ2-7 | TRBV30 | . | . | CAWSVGGREQYF | TGTGCCTGGAGTGTAGGGGGACGCGAGCAGTACTTC
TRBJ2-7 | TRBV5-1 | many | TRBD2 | CASSSTPGGIGEQYF | TGCGCCAGCAGCTCTACCCCGGGGGGAATTGGCGAGCAGTACTTC
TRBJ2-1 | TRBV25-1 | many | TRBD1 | CASSGLGQSNNEQFF | TGTGCCAGCAGTGGATTGGGACAGTCTAACAATGAGCAGTTCTTC
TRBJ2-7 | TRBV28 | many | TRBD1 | CASSPPGQGAGEQYF | TGTGCCAGCAGTCCGCCGGGACAGGGGGCGGGGGAGCAGTACTTC
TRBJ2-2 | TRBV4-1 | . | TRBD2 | CASTILAGGPVGELFF | TGCGCCAGCACCATACTAGCGGGGGGGCCAGTCGGGGAGCTGTTTTTT
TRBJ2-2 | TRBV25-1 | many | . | CASSEFDGELFF | TGTGCCAGCAGTGAATTTGACGGGGAGCTGTTTTTT
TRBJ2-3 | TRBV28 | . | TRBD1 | CASKTGAETDTQYF | TGTGCCAGCAAAACAGGGGCGGAAACAGATACGCAGTATTTT
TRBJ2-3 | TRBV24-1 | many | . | CATRARGPSTDTQYF | TGTGCCACAAGAGCAAGGGGCCCTAGCACAGATACGCAGTATTTT
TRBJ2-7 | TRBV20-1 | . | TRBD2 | CSAGGRPSYEQYF | TGCAGTGCTGGCGGGAGGCCTTCCTACGAGCAGTACTTC
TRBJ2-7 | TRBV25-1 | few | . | CASRDPGRSYEQYF | TGTGCCAGCAGGGATCCGGGGCGGTCCTACGAGCAGTACTTC
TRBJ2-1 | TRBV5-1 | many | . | CASSSIGNEQFF | TGCGCCAGCAGCTCAATAGGGAATGAGCAGTTCTTC
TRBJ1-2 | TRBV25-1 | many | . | CASSEHYGYTF | TGTGCCAGCAGTGAACACTATGGCTACACCTTC
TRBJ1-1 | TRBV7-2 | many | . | CASSVMDGNTEAFF | TGTGCCAGCAGTGTTATGGATGGGAACACTGAAGCTTTCTTT